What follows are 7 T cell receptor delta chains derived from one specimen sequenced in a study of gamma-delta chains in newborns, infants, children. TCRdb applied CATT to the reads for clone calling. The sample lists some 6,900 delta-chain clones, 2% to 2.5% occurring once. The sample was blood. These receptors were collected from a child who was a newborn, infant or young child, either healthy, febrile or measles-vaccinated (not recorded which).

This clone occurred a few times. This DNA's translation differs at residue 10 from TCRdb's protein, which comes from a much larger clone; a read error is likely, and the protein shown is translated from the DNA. The chain's CDR3 is CACDTLGDSETAQLFF. The CDR3 nucleotides are TGTGCCTGTGACACCCTGGGGGACTCTGAGACAGCACAACTCTTCTTT. V and J are TRDV2 and TRDJ2, with 8 bases lining up with TRDD3. The CDR3 is 16 residues long. Unmatched junction bases numbered 6, after V lost 0 bases and J lost 4 bases. Germline V gene data show CDR1 as GEAIGNYY and CDR2 as EKD.

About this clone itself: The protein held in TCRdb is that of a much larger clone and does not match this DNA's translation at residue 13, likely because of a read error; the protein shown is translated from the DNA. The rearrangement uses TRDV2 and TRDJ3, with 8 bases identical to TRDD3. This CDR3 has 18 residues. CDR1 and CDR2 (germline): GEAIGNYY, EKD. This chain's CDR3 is CACDTATGGPWDIRQMFF. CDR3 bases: TGTGCCTGTGACACGGCGACTGGGGGTCCCTGGGACATCCGACAGATGTTTTTC.

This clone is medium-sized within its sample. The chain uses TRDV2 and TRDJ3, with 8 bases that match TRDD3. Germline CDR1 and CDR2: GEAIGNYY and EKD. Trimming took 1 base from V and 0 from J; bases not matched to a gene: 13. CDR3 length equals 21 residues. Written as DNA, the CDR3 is TGTGCCTGTGACACACGGGGGAATGGGGGATGTAACTCCTGGGACACCCGACAGATGTTTTTC. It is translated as CACDTRGNGGCNSWDTRQMFF.

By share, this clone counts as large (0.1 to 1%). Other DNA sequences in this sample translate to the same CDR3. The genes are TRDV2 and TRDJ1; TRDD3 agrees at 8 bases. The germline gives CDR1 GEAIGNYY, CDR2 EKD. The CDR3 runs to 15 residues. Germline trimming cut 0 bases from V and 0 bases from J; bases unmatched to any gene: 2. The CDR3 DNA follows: TGTGCCTGTGACACCCTCTGGGGGAACACCGATAAACTCATCTTT. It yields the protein CACDTLWGNTDKLIF.

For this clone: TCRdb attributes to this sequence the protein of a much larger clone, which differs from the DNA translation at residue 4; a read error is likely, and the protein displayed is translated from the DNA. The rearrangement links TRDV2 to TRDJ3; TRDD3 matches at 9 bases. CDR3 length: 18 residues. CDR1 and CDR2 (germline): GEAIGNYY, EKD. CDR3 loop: CACNTWGMSSWDTRQMFF. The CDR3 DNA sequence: TGTGCCTGTAACACCTGGGGGATGAGCTCCTGGGACACCCGACAGATGTTTTTC.

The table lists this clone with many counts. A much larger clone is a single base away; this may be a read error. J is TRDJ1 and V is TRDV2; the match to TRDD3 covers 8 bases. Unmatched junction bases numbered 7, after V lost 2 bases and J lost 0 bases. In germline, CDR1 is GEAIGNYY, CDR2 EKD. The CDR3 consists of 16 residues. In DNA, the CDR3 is TGTGCCTGTGACATACTGGGGGCTAAGAACACCGATAAACTCATCTTT. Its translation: CACDILGAKNTDKLIF.

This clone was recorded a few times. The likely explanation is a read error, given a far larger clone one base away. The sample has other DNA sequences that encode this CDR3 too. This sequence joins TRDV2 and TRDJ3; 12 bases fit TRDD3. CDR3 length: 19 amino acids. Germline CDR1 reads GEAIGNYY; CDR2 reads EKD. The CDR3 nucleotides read TGTGCCTGTGACACCGCTGGGGGATACGCATCCTGGGACACACGACAGATGTTTTTC. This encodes CACDTAGGYASWDTRQMFF.